This is a list of T cell receptor beta chains from one sample in a study of cytotoxic CD8 clonotypes in ibrutinib-treated CLL. The repertoire was sequenced with immunoSEQ multiplex PCR; TCRdb's copy has only in-frame clones and lacks some. The table has 50,000 to 70,000 clones, roughly 58% seen once. The sample in question was PBMCs, obtained at disease progression, from a patient treated with ibrutinib. Every receptor here comes from a human donor with chronic lymphocytic leukemia. CDR3s include the opening cysteine and the closing phenylalanine or tryptophan. The D gene is left open where the match is weak. Clone size is stated in some rows and not others, as once, few, many or a class when expanded.

clone size	D gene	V gene	J gene	CDR3 DNA	CDR3 protein
.	.	TRBV30	TRBJ2-7	TGTGCCTGGAGTGGAGGGGGTAGCTCCTACGAGCAGTACTTC	CAWSGGGSSYEQYF
.	.	TRBV28	TRBJ1-6	TGTGCCAGCAGTTTACGGTCAGGGATATACTATAATTCACCCCTCCACTTT	CASSLRSGIYYNSPLHF
few	.	TRBV6-1	TRBJ2-7	TGTGCCAGCAGTTACGGCGGAGGCGCGTACTTC	CASSYGGGAYF
.	.	TRBV11-2	TRBJ2-1	TGTGCCAGCAGAGGATTGCGGGATGGGGCATACAATGAGCAGTTCTTC	CASRGLRDGAYNEQFF
.	.	TRBV18	TRBJ1-1	TGTGCCAGCTCACCACCGGGGTGGAACACTGAAGCTTTCTTT	CASSPPGWNTEAFF
few	TRBD1	TRBV6-5	TRBJ2-1	TGTGCCAGCAGACGGGACAGCTACAATGAGCAGTTCTTC	CASRRDSYNEQFF
once	.	TRBV5-6	TRBJ1-5	TGTGCCAGCAGCCTAGGGACGGATTATAGCAATCAGCCCCAGCATTTT	CASSLGTDYSNQPQHF
.	.	TRBV9	TRBJ1-2	TGTGCCAGCAGCGTATCAGGGGATACCTATGGCTACACCTTC	CASSVSGDTYGYTF
few	.	TRBV9	TRBJ2-3	TGTGCCAGCAGCCCAGGATTAGAGAGGACAGATACGCAGTATTTT	CASSPGLERTDTQYF
.	TRBD2	TRBV9	TRBJ2-1	TGTGCCAGCAGCGTAGCAAGCGGGAGTAGTCGTGAGCAGTTCTTC	CASSVASGSSREQFF
once	.	TRBV4-1	TRBJ2-1	TGCGCCAGCAGCCAAGAGGGGAACTACAATGAGCAGTTCTTC	CASSQEGNYNEQFF
many	.	TRBV30	TRBJ1-5	TGTGCCTGGACAGGGGCTTATAGCAATCAGCCCCAGCATTTT	CAWTGAYSNQPQHF
few	.	TRBV6-5	TRBJ2-5	TGTGCCAGCAGGTCGGGGCCGCGGGAGACCCAGTACTTC	CASRSGPRETQYF
.	.	TRBV28	TRBJ2-5	TGTGCCAGCAGTCCGCCGACAGGCGTCGGGGGGACCCAGTACTTC	CASSPPTGVGGTQYF
.	.	TRBV2	TRBJ1-2	TGTGCCAGCAGTGATTTGGGAGCTAACTATGGCTACACCTTC	CASSDLGANYGYTF
.	TRBD1	TRBV13	TRBJ1-4	TGTGCCAGCAGCCCGACAGGGGGCAAAAAACTGTTTTTT	CASSPTGGKKLFF
few	.	TRBV27	TRBJ2-1	TGTGCCAGCAGTTTATCAGGTAACAATGAGCAGTTCTTC	CASSLSGNNEQFF
.	.	TRBV4-2	TRBJ2-7	TGTGCCAGCAGCCAAGATCCCGGGAGCACCTCCTACGAGCAGTACTTC	CASSQDPGSTSYEQYF
.	.	TRBV7-2	TRBJ2-7	TGTGCCAGCAGCTTAACCGGGCGCAGGTCCTACGAGCAGTACTTC	CASSLTGRRSYEQYF
few	TRBD1	TRBV27	TRBJ1-2	TGTGCCAGCAGTTTAAGGGCCCCACAGGGGCCCTATGGCTACACCTTC	CASSLRAPQGPYGYTF
.	TRBD1	TRBV6-6	TRBJ2-4	TGTGCCAGCGGGACAGACGTAGCCAAAAACATTCAGTACTTC	CASGTDVAKNIQYF
.	.	TRBV5-8	TRBJ2-3	TGTGCCAGCAGGCGAAGCGAGGTCTCATGGGGGACCACAGATACGCAGTATTTT	CASRRSEVSWGTTDTQYF
.	.	TRBV10-3	TRBJ1-5	TGTGCCATCAGTGAGTCAGAAACGGCCCGTAATCAGCCCCAGCATTTT	CAISESETARNQPQHF
.	TRBD1	TRBV5-1	TRBJ1-2	TGCGCCAGCAGCAAGGACAGGGGGGCTGGCTACACCTTC	CASSKDRGAGYTF
.	.	TRBV6-1	TRBJ2-6	TGTGCCAGCAGTGTCCTGGGGTCCGGGGCCAACGTCCTGACTTTC	CASSVLGSGANVLTF
.	.	TRBV14	TRBJ2-7	TGTGCCAGCAGCCGGAGGGGGTCGGTTTACGAGCAGTACTTC	CASSRRGSVYEQYF
.	.	TRBV27	TRBJ1-2	TGTGCCAGCAGTATCAAGACAGCAGGAGGCTATGGCTACACCTTC	CASSIKTAGGYGYTF
few	TRBD1	TRBV5-6	TRBJ2-7	TGTGCCAGCGGAAGGACAGGGGCCGAGCAGTACTTC	CASGRTGAEQYF
few	.	TRBV7-8	TRBJ1-2	TGTGCCAGCAGCCCCCAGGGATATGGCTACACCTTC	CASSPQGYGYTF
.	.	TRBV27	TRBJ1-1	TGTGCCAGCAGTTTTACCCCCTGGAACACTGAAGCTTTCTTT	CASSFTPWNTEAFF
.	TRBD1	TRBV6-1	TRBJ1-2	TGTGCCAGCAGTGAAGCGCAAGGGGGCCGAGGCTACACCTTC	CASSEAQGGRGYTF
.	.	TRBV5-4	TRBJ2-4	TGTGCCAGCAGCCATAACAGGACTTGGAAAAACATTCAGTACTTC	CASSHNRTWKNIQYF
few	.	TRBV10-2	TRBJ1-6	TGCGCCAGCAGTGAGTCTTCAGGGAATAATTCACCCCTCCACTTT	CASSESSGNNSPLHF
few	TRBD2	TRBV6-5	TRBJ2-3	TGTGCCAGCAGTTACTCCACTAGCGCCCGCACAGATACGCAGTATTTT	CASSYSTSARTDTQYF
.	TRBD1	TRBV19	TRBJ1-5	TGTGCCAGTAGTCGGGGACAGGGGGATGGGCAGCCCCAGCATTTT	CASSRGQGDGQPQHF
.	TRBD1	TRBV6-5	TRBJ2-5	TGTGCCAGCAGTTACTCCAGGGGGCGGCAAGAGACCCAGTACTTC	CASSYSRGRQETQYF
.	TRBD2	TRBV23-1	TRBJ2-7	TGCGCCAGCAGTCGGGAGGGGTCAGACTACGAGCAGTACTTC	CASSREGSDYEQYF
few	.	TRBV2	TRBJ2-5	TGTGCCAGCAGTGTAGGCTGGGAGACCCAGTACTTC	CASSVGWETQYF
.	.	TRBV6-5	TRBJ1-2	TGTGCCAGCAGTTACTCAGGGAGCGGGGGCTACACCTTC	CASSYSGSGGYTF
few	.	TRBV7-2	TRBJ2-2	TGTGCCAGCGCCCCGCCCCCCGCGAGTACCGGGGAGCTGTTTTTT	CASAPPPASTGELFF
.	.	TRBV28	TRBJ2-1	TGTGCCAGCAGAAGGCCGGGACTTAGGCCTGAGCAGTTCTTC	CASRRPGLRPEQFF
once	.	TRBV5-6	TRBJ2-5	TGTGCCAGCAGCTTGTGGCCAGGGGTTCAAGAGACCCAGTACTTC	CASSLWPGVQETQYF
.	TRBD1	TRBV7-2	TRBJ2-5	TGTGCCAGCAGCTTATCAACAGGGGGGGAGACCCAGTACTTC	CASSLSTGGETQYF
.	.	TRBV19	TRBJ1-1	TGTGCCAGTAGTATGGTGGGGCAGGAAGCTTTCTTT	CASSMVGQEAFF
.	.	TRBV20-1	TRBJ1-4	TGCAGTCTCCAGGGACATGAAAAACTGTTTTTT	CSLQGHEKLFF
few	TRBD2	TRBV7-2	TRBJ2-7	TGTGCCAGCAGCCGGGGGGGCCACTACGAGCAGTACTTC	CASSRGGHYEQYF
few	.	TRBV7-9	TRBJ1-1	TGTGCCAGCAGCTTAATCTACACTGAAGCTTTCTTT	CASSLIYTEAFF
once	TRBD2	TRBV7-9	TRBJ2-3	TGTGCCAGCAGCTTAGTAGCGGGAGTAGCAGATACGCAGTATTTT	CASSLVAGVADTQYF
once	TRBD1	TRBV19	TRBJ2-7	TGTGCCAGTAGCCACGGACAGGGCGCCTACGAGCAGTACTTC	CASSHGQGAYEQYF
.	.	TRBV20-1	TRBJ2-5	TGCAGTGCACCGAAGGGGGAGACCCAGTACTTC	CSAPKGETQYF
.	TRBD1	TRBV4-1	TRBJ1-2	TGCGCCAGCAGCCAAGTCGGGACAGGGGCTAACTATGGCTACACCTTC	CASSQVGTGANYGYTF